The table lists the clone carrying this TCR beta chain with many counts. The antigen is undetermined. TCRdb passed the 5' RACE reads through MiXCR, listing each CDR3 protein once. The sample lists approximately 230,000 distinct CDR3 sequences, about 16% occurring once. This record comes from a study of T-cell memory formation after mild COVID-19. Study-wide points: Those CD4+ clones that contracted were mainly in CM and EM (CD8+ ones in EMRA).

The CDR3 runs to 14 residues. The germline V gene encodes CDR1 SGHRS and CDR2 YFSETQ. Between the trimmed V and J ends, which lost 7 bases and 5 bases, there was a span of 18 bases. The TCR sequence derives from a man aged 18 to 30 who had mild COVID-19 (a few samples of this study predate the infection). Cell type and time point are not known. The genes are TRBV5-1 and TRBJ2-5; either TRBD1 or TRBD2 may fit D (6 bases each). The sample consisted of PBMCs or a T cell subset sorted from them (not recorded which). The CDR3 loop is CASGQNRAGETQYF. The CDR3 DNA reads as TGCGCCAGCGGACAAAACAGGGCGGGGGAGACCCAGTACTTC.